This TCR beta chain emerged from a study of spatial heterogeneity in lung cancer. Documented time point: blood at routine non-recurrence follow-up after resection. No cells were sorted before sequencing. The whole RNA sequenced was extracted from tumor, nontumor lung or frozen PBMC. Each CDR3 protein gets one entry after TCRdb re-called the 5' RACE reads with MiXCR. The sample lists 9,500 to 12,000 distinct CDR3 sequences, 10% occurring once. After removal of 5 bases from V and 0 bases from J, the junction contained 9 bases not matched to a gene. Per the germline V gene, CDR1 is SGHVS and CDR2 is FNYEAQ. This CDR3 has 16 residues. This clonotype was counted ten times or more.

The sample in question was PBMCs, obtained at follow-up. The chain recombines TRBV7-6 with TRBJ1-1, with 7 bases matching TRBD1. This TCR came from a female donor with early-stage non-small cell lung cancer. CDR3 nucleotide sequence: TGTGCCAGCAGCGTCACGGCAGGGGGGATGAACACTGAAGCTTTCTTT. It codes for CASSVTAGGMNTEAFF.